The 24 T cell receptor beta chains below were found in one sample sequenced in a study of T-cell memory formation after mild COVID-19. TCRdb itself ran the 5' RACE reads through MiXCR, one entry per CDR3 protein. This sample yields 350,000 to 500,000 distinct CDR3 sequences, of which roughly 20% are seen a single time; about 8.1% belongs to the top ten. Sequencing was performed on PBMCs or a T cell subset sorted from them (not recorded which). These TCRs come from an adult woman who had mild COVID-19 (a few samples of this study predate the infection). Cell type and time point are not known.

This clonotype has just one count. The J gene is TRBJ2-7, the V gene TRBV9; maybe TRBD2 (6 bases). The CDR3 sequence is 15 residues long. V was clipped by 0 bases and J by 1 base, with 11 bases between them. CDR1 SGDLS and CDR2 YYNGEE come from the germline V gene. The CDR3 DNA sequence: TGTGCCAGCAGCGTAGGGTACGGGGGTTCCTACGAGCAGTACTTC. The encoded protein is CASSVGYGGSYEQYF.

V and J are TRBV27 and TRBJ1-2, with D unclear. CDR3 size: 13 residues. The V and J ends lost 2 bases and 1 base respectively, with 5 bases between them. Looked up from germline, CDR1 is MNHEY and CDR2 is SMNVEV (reference sequence). The DNA of the CDR3 is TGTGCCAGCAGTTTACGCAGTAACTATGGCTACACCTTC. Protein product: CASSLRSNYGYTF.

J is TRBJ2-7 and V is TRBV5-4; weak D call: TRBD2 (5 bases). Between the trimmed V and J ends, which lost 0 bases and 0 bases, there was a span of 10 bases. Germline lookup yields CDR1 SGHNT and CDR2 YYREEE (reference sequence). The CDR3 consists of 15 residues. This CDR3 is CASSLGGSSSYEQYF. DNA of the CDR3: TGTGCCAGCAGCTTGGGCGGGTCCAGCTCCTACGAGCAGTACTTC.

The chain uses TRBV6-2 or TRBV6-3 and TRBJ2-7; D perhaps matches TRBD2 (5 bases). Trimming took off 1 base at V and 6 bases at J, with 16 bases between the two ends. Germline V gene data show CDR1 as MNHEY and CDR2 as SVGEGT. This CDR3 contains 15 residues. CDR3 residues: CASSYYELAPTEQYF. The CDR3 DNA sequence: TGTGCCAGCAGTTACTACGAGCTAGCACCTACCGAGCAGTACTTC.

The V gene is TRBV28, the J gene TRBJ2-1, with 10 bases identical to TRBD1. CDR1 and CDR2 from the germline V gene are MDHEN and SYDVKM. The CDR3 totals 16 residues. V gave up 3 bases and J gave up 2 bases; unmatched junction bases: 4. The CDR3 loop is CASSLGTGDAYNEQFF. CDR3 in DNA: TGTGCCAGCAGTTTGGGGACAGGGGACGCCTACAATGAGCAGTTCTTC. The full variable domain, with the rest looked up from reference TRBV28 and TRBJ2-1, is DVKVTQSSRYLVKRTGEKVFLECVQDMDHENMFWYRQDPGLGLRLIYFSYDVKMKEKGDIPEGYSVSREKKERFSLILESASTNQTSMYLCASSLGTGDAYNEQFFGPGTRLTVL.

J is TRBJ1-1 and V is TRBV29-1; weak D call: TRBD1 (6 bases). The V gene's germline CDR1 is SQVTM and CDR2 ANQGSEA. There are 13 residues in the CDR3. V was clipped by 4 bases and J by 3 bases, with 12 bases between them. The CDR3 nucleotides are TGCAGCGTTGTAGCCGGGGGCTACACTGAAGCTTTCTTT. Protein sequence: CSVVAGGYTEAFF.

This clonotype was observed a handful of times. The chain is built from TRBV19 and TRBJ2-1, with D tentatively TRBD1 (5 bases). Germline V gene lookup returns CDR1 LNHDA and CDR2 SQIVND (reference sequence). The CDR3 totals 13 residues. V was trimmed by 6 bases and J by 5 bases, leaving 11 bases between them. This chain's CDR3 is CASSFDSHNEQFF. The CDR3 nucleotides are TGTGCCAGTAGCTTCGACAGCCACAATGAGCAGTTCTTC.

The chain combines TRBV25-1 with TRBJ1-2; 9 bases agree with TRBD1. Germline assignment: CDR1 MGHDK and CDR2 SYGVNS. The J segment lost 2 bases and the V segment lost 2 bases, leaving 9 bases of the junction unmatched. The CDR3 consists of 17 residues. CDR3 DNA sequence: TGTGCCAGCAGTGAAGGGTCCGGGACAGGGTCAAACTATGGCTACACCTTC. This gives the protein CASSEGSGTGSNYGYTF.

The table lists this clonotype with a few counts. The V call is TRBV5-1, the J call TRBJ2-5; D unresolved. The germline CDR1 and CDR2 sequences are SGHRS and YFSETQ. The CDR3 covers 13 residues. Trimming shortened V by 4 bases and J by 3 bases, and 10 bases separated the two germline ends. CDR3 amino acids: CASSPSPEETQYF. In DNA form, the CDR3 reads TGCGCCAGCAGCCCCAGTCCCGAAGAGACCCAGTACTTC.

The chain couples TRBV12-3 or TRBV12-4 to TRBJ1-5; 9 bases match TRBD1. This CDR3 is built from 15 residues. With V trimmed by 5 bases and J by 6 bases, 8 bases remained unmatched. The CDR3 sequence is CASSLDRGVGQPQHF. The CDR3 DNA reads TGTGCCAGCAGTCTTGACAGGGGGGTGGGTCAGCCCCAGCATTTT.

This clonotype showed up many times. The chain uses TRBV6-5 and TRBJ2-7; no reliable D call. This CDR3 comprises 16 residues. Per germline, CDR1 MNHEY and CDR2 SVGAGI. With 8 bases removed from V and 0 bases from J, the gap between germline ends came to 20 bases. The DNA for the CDR3 is TGTGCCAGCCGACGGGCTTCCTTACAAAGCTCCTACGAGCAGTACTTC. It encodes CASRRASLQSSYEQYF.

The rearrangement uses TRBV4-1 and TRBJ2-1, with 10 bases aligning to TRBD2. Germline V gene lookup returns CDR1 MGHRA and CDR2 YSYEKL. Trimming took 4 bases from V and 7 from J; bases not matched to a gene: 7. The CDR3 consists of 15 residues. The CDR3 loop reads CASSPQREGPNEQFF. For the CDR3, the DNA is TGCGCCAGCAGCCCTCAGCGGGAGGGCCCAAATGAGCAGTTCTTC.

This clonotype came up a few times. The chain recombines TRBV4-1 with TRBJ2-5; the D is unclear. The length of the CDR3 is 14 residues. Looked up from germline, CDR1 is MGHRA and CDR2 is YSYEKL. Trimming removed 0 bases from V and 1 base from J, with 6 bases in between. The chain's CDR3 is CASSQDPSQETQYF. Written as DNA, the CDR3 is TGCGCCAGCAGCCAAGACCCAAGCCAAGAGACCCAGTACTTC.

This clonotype was found a few times. The J gene is TRBJ2-1, the V gene TRBV24-1; possible D gene TRBD2, 7 bases. The V gene lost 5 bases and the J gene lost 8 bases, with 12 bases spanning the gap. CDR1 is KGHDR, CDR2 SFDVKD, per germline. CDR3 size: 13 residues. The CDR3 here is CATSGLGGHEQFF. CDR3 nucleotide sequence: TGTGCCACCAGTGGACTGGGGGGGCATGAGCAGTTCTTC.

This clonotype was seen more than once but under ten times. The J gene is TRBJ1-2, the V gene TRBV6-6; TRBD1 matches 10 bases. This CDR3 has 14 amino acids. After removal of 7 bases from V and 6 bases from J, the junction contained 8 bases not matched to a gene. Germline V gene data show CDR1 as MNHNY and CDR2 as SVGAGI (reference sequence). CDR3 sequence (DNA): TGTGCCAGCATTTCGACAGGGGGCGCAGATGGCTACACCTTC. This codes for CASISTGGADGYTF.

V is TRBV27 and J is TRBJ1-2, with D perhaps matching TRBD1 (5 bases). The V and J ends lost 2 bases and 3 bases respectively, with 22 bases between them. This CDR3 comprises 18 residues. Germline CDR1 and CDR2: MNHEY and SMNVEV (reference sequence). The CDR3 loop reads CASSLRIFRDGAHYGYTF. DNA of the CDR3: TGTGCCAGCAGTTTAAGGATTTTTCGGGATGGGGCCCACTATGGCTACACCTTC.

The genes are TRBV27 and TRBJ2-3, with D possibly being TRBD1 (5 bases). The germline gives CDR1 MNHEY, CDR2 SMNVEV (reference sequence). The CDR3 is 13 amino acids. With 5 bases removed from V and 4 bases from J, the gap between germline ends came to 10 bases. The CDR3 DNA is TGTGCCAGCAGTCACAAGGGGTCAGATACGCAGTATTTT. It translates to CASSHKGSDTQYF.

This clonotype was seen more than once but under ten times. This chain uses TRBV20-1 with TRBJ1-5; D is ambiguous. Trimming shortened V by 0 bases and J by 2 bases, and 11 bases separated the two germline ends. The length of the CDR3 is 15 residues. Germline CDR1 is DFQATT and CDR2 is SNEGSKA (reference sequence). CDR3 sequence: CSAREWTGGNQPQHF. CDR3 nucleotides: TGCAGTGCTAGAGAATGGACTGGGGGCAATCAGCCCCAGCATTTT.

The chain has TRBV18 and TRBJ2-7, with 7 bases matching TRBD1. J lost 0 bases, V lost 3 bases, and 11 bases had no gene match. This CDR3 is built from 17 residues. Germline CDR1 is KGHSH and CDR2 is LQKENI. CDR3 DNA sequence: TGTGCCAGCTCACCTCCGCAGACAGGGCCAAGCTCCTACGAGCAGTACTTC. Amino acids: CASSPPQTGPSSYEQYF.

V gene TRBV5-1 combines with J gene TRBJ1-2, with 11 bases that match TRBD1. Germline V CDR1 and CDR2: SGHRS, YFSETQ. This CDR3 comprises 14 residues. The V gene end was trimmed by 4 bases and the J gene end by 7 bases; junction bases not matched to a gene: 6. CDR3 sequence (DNA): TGCGCCAGCAGCAACGGACAGGGGGCAAGTGGCTACACCTTC. It is translated as CASSNGQGASGYTF.

This clonotype was seen a handful of times. The chain links TRBV24-1 to TRBJ2-5, with D tentatively TRBD2 (6 bases). From germline, CDR1 is KGHDR and CDR2 SFDVKD. The CDR3 runs 14 residues. V shed 3 bases and J shed 7 bases, with 14 bases lying between them. The CDR3 sequence: CATSDGAGTRTQYF. The DNA for the CDR3 is TGTGCCACCAGTGATGGGGCAGGGACTCGGACCCAGTACTTC.

This clonotype was counted only a few times. V and J are TRBV27 and TRBJ2-7; D is possibly TRBD1 (5 bases). CDR3 length: 16 amino acids. V was pared by 1 base and J by 9 bases, with 22 bases between. The germline CDR1 and CDR2 sequences are MNHEY and SMNVEV (reference sequence). The CDR3 DNA follows: TGTGCCAGCAGTTTATTGAGAGGTCAGGGAATCAACGGGCAGTACTTC. This encodes CASSLLRGQGINGQYF.

This clonotype was recorded a few times. The CDR3 is CASSLGPGAGVGYNEQFF. CDR3 DNA: TGTGCCAGCAGCTTGGGTCCCGGGGCGGGAGTAGGATACAATGAGCAGTTCTTC. The chain has TRBV7-3 and TRBJ2-1; 7 bases are shared with TRBD2. From germline, CDR1 is SGHTA and CDR2 FQGTGA. The J segment lost 4 bases and the V segment lost 3 bases, leaving 15 bases of the junction unmatched. CDR3 size: 18 residues.

In this sample, this clonotype turned up many times. The V and J genes are TRBV12-3 or TRBV12-4 and TRBJ1-1; unclear D gene. The ends were cut back, 6 bases at V and 1 base at J, with 9 bases in the middle. There are 13 residues in the CDR3. The CDR3 bases are TGTGCCAGCAGCCCTAAGTGGAACACTGAAGCTTTCTTT. Its protein product is CASSPKWNTEAFF.